A selection of T cell receptor beta chains follows, all from one sample in a study of HIV-infected children after antiretroviral therapy interruption. TCRdb re-derived calls from the 3' RACE reads in MiXCR, one entry per CDR3 protein. The sample lists more than 12,000 distinct CDR3 sequences; 3% to 4% were seen once. Sequences were derived from CD45RO+ CD8+ T cells from PBMCs, pooled from several time points, sampled from a donor given antiretroviral therapy, either interrupted or continuous. These receptors originate from a pool of human donors with HIV. CDR3s include the opening cysteine and the closing phenylalanine or tryptophan.

TRBJ1-5,TRBV6-2/TRBV6-3,CASSHTLRQRFSNQPQHF
TRBJ1-2,TRBV2,CASSEGERHGYTF
TRBJ1-5,TRBV12-3/TRBV12-4,CASRQGWDQPQHF
TRBJ2-1,TRBV19,CASSPRRSSSYNEQFF
TRBJ2-7,TRBV12-3/TRBV12-4,CASSTTGPNYEQYF
TRBJ2-1,TRBV4-1,CASSHGWGEQFF
TRBJ2-5,TRBV10-3,CAISDWDSQETQYF
TRBJ1-1,TRBV7-8,CASSLGQGFNTEAFF
TRBJ2-3,TRBV12-3/TRBV12-4,CASSSEPLGPTSTDTQYF
TRBJ2-7,TRBV7-3,CASSLTGSGEQYF
TRBJ2-1,TRBV7-9,CASTSGLAGALSEQFF
TRBJ1-1,TRBV6-4,CASRATENTEAFF
TRBJ2-1,TRBV5-1,CASSLETSTNEQFF
TRBJ2-1,TRBV12-3/TRBV12-4,CASSFTSGYNEQFF
TRBJ1-6,TRBV11-1,CASSLGPSEKNSPLHF
TRBJ2-1,TRBV28,CASRAPDGARVRGEQFF
TRBJ2-1,TRBV20-1,CSARDPPTDYNEQFF
TRBJ1-1,TRBV6-2/TRBV6-3,CASARNTEAFF
TRBJ2-4,TRBV29-1,CSSTGLENIQYF
TRBJ1-1,TRBV13,CASSSLSGTGGFYTEAFF
TRBJ2-2,TRBV20-1,CSARDLETPYTGELFF